Sequencing of this T cell receptor beta chain was carried out in a study of CD8 T cells in ankylosing spondylitis. Study-wide results and limits: Past studies reported some motif variants in reactive arthritis synovial fluid and blood. Disease-associated clones were CD8+ and fairly uncommon in peripheral blood. Reported data indicate significant enrichment of disease-linked clones within matched ankylosing spondylitis synovial fluid. Typical of ankylosing spondylitis blood, it appeared, was a TCR beta motif of fewer than ten highly homologous variants.

TCR beta libraries were made by quantitative 5'-RACE with molecular barcodes. TCRdb re-called the 5' RACE reads with MiXCR, one entry per CDR3 protein. The sample contains some 200,000 distinct CDR3 sequences, just under 7.5% of which appear only once. The V and J ends lost 3 bases and 3 bases respectively, with 8 bases between them. The CDR3 sequence is 13 residues long. Germline CDR1 is SEHNR and CDR2 is FQNEAQ (reference sequence). This clonotype was counted many times. Its target is not known. The TCR comes from a male donor with ankylosing spondylitis. The chain couples TRBV7-9 to TRBJ1-1; D is undetermined. The sequenced material came from blood, either unsorted or a sorted T cell fraction (not recorded which). For the CDR3, the DNA is TGTGCCAGCAGCTTCGAAGACGACACTGAAGCTTTCTTT. This codes for CASSFEDDTEAFF.